The TCR beta chain under discussion was sequenced for a study of cytomegalovirus exposure and HLA in healthy donors. Study conclusions and caveats: Cytomegalovirus-associated TCR beta chains were listed, numbering around 150. Specificity for CMV antigens was confirmed in vitro for a few of the CMV-associated chains.

The study ran its PCR with 60 Vbeta and 13 Jbeta primers. The protocol was immunoSEQ multiplex PCR, while the TCRdb copy is restricted to in-frame clones and leaves out a portion. The profile covers about 110,000 clones, with around three quarters appearing a single time and approximately 3% taken by the ten largest. CDR3 length: 15 residues. The V gene end was trimmed by 5 bases and the J gene end by 6 bases; junction bases not matched to a gene: 12. Looked up from germline, CDR1 is LNHDA and CDR2 is SQIVND (reference sequence). In its sample, this clone was seen a few times. The antigen remains undetermined.

This clonotype was obtained from a woman aged 40 to 55 in good health and CMV-seronegative. The J gene is TRBJ2-7, the V gene TRBV19; 8 bases are a match to TRBD1. The sample was PBMCs. The CDR3 region has the DNA TGTGCCAGTAGTCCGCGACAGGGGCCACGGGTCGAGCAGTACTTC. Encoded protein: CASSPRQGPRVEQYF.